This TCR beta chain stems from a study of circulating and synovial CD4+ cells in juvenile arthritis. Repertoires were generated with immunoSEQ multiplex PCR, while TCRdb's copy carries only in-frame clones and drops some. The sample includes tens of thousands of clones, nearly 95% of them seen just once. The specimen sequenced was CD4+ T cells from blood. This sequence was found in a human donor with juvenile idiopathic arthritis.

The CDR3 protein is CASSEGPHNEKLFF. Here the CDR3 DNA reads TGTGCCAGCAGCGAGGGGCCGCACAATGAAAAACTGTTTTTT. The J gene is TRBJ1-4, the V gene TRBV9, with a possible D match to TRBD1 (5 bases). The V and J ends lost 3 bases and 5 bases respectively, with 11 bases between them. The CDR3 covers 14 residues. Germline CDR1 SGDLS, CDR2 YYNGEE.